The 23 T cell receptor beta chains listed next were all sequenced from one sample in a study of blood T cell repertoires in COVID-19. The assay was immunoSEQ multiplex PCR, and TCRdb's table has in-frame clones only and misses some. The table includes about 220,000 clones, 86% detected once. The sample was peripheral blood. The receptors derive from a man aged 25 to 40 who had recovered from COVID-19.

On this clone itself: Other nucleotide sequences from this sample produce the same CDR3. The chain links TRBV11-3 to TRBJ2-1; maybe TRBD2 (5 bases). The CDR3 covers 14 residues. Germline assignment: CDR1 SGHNT and CDR2 YENEEA. Trimming took off 1 base at V and 6 bases at J, with 10 bases between the two ends. CDR3 protein: CASSLGNGGNEQFF. The CDR3, as DNA: TGTGCCAGCAGCTTAGGGAATGGAGGCAATGAGCAGTTCTTC.

The chain recombines TRBV3-1 (or the pseudogene TRBV3-2) with TRBJ2-7, with 9 bases lining up with TRBD1. Germline loops: CDR1 LGHDT, CDR2 YNNKEL (reference sequence). V lost 2 bases, J lost 4 bases, and 6 bases stayed unmatched. The CDR3 covers 15 residues. The DNA for the CDR3 is TGTGCCAGCAGCCAATGGACAGGGGTCGGGTACGAGCAGTACTTC. Its protein product is CASSQWTGVGYEQYF.

The chain carries TRBV6-6 and TRBJ1-4; D gene uncertain. The CDR3 is 15 residues long. V shed 0 bases and J shed 7 bases, with 12 bases lying between them. Germline V gives CDR1 MNHNY, CDR2 SVGAGI (reference sequence). This CDR3 is CASSYSSSGGEKLFF. DNA for the CDR3: TGTGCCAGCAGTTACTCCAGCTCGGGAGGTGAAAAACTGTTTTTT.

V is TRBV2 and J is TRBJ2-5, with no clear D. The CDR3 contains 11 residues. Germline lookup yields CDR1 SNHLY and CDR2 FYNNEI. Deletions cut 0 bases from V and 7 bases from J, with 3 bases between. Written as DNA, the CDR3 is TGTGCCAGCAGTGAAGCCCGGACCCAGTACTTC. Protein: CASSEARTQYF.

The rearrangement joins TRBV4-1 to TRBJ2-1; 7 bases are a match to TRBD1. V lost 5 bases, J lost 8 bases, and 3 bases stayed unmatched. CDR3 size: 12 residues. In germline, CDR1 is MGHRA, CDR2 YSYEKL. The CDR3 bases are TGCGCCAGCAGCAGGACAGGAGATGAGCAGTTCTTC. This encodes CASSRTGDEQFF.

This chain links TRBV11-2 with TRBJ1-1, with 7 bases that match TRBD1. Germline V gene sequence: CDR1 SGHAT, CDR2 FQNNGV. The CDR3 spans 16 residues. V lost 4 bases to trimming and J lost 2 bases; unmatched junction nucleotides: 10. The CDR3 coding sequence is TGTGCCAGCAGCTCTCAGGAGACAGGGACTAACACTGAAGCTTTCTTT. It translates to CASSSQETGTNTEAFF.

V and J are TRBV6-5 and TRBJ1-2; 7 bases match TRBD1. Unmatched junction bases numbered 15, after V lost 6 bases and J lost 8 bases. This CDR3 comprises 15 residues. Germline V lookup: CDR1 MNHEY, CDR2 SVGAGI. The CDR3 sequence: CASRVLQGVLEGYTF. Written as DNA, the CDR3 is TGTGCCAGCAGGGTCCTGCAGGGGGTATTAGAAGGCTACACCTTC.

The J gene is TRBJ2-7, the V gene TRBV5-6, with D possibly being TRBD2 (6 bases). Germline V gene lookup returns CDR1 SGHDT and CDR2 YYEEEE. V was trimmed by 0 bases and J by 7 bases, leaving 11 bases between them. The CDR3 sequence is 13 residues long. CDR3 loop: CASSLGGGEEQYF. The CDR3 nucleotides are TGTGCCAGCAGCTTGGGTGGAGGGGAAGAGCAGTACTTC.

This clone was seen repeatedly, ten times or more. The chain couples TRBV28 to TRBJ1-2; 8 bases align to TRBD1. With 3 bases clipped from V and 0 bases from J, the junction kept 12 bases outside the gene matches. Germline V gives CDR1 MDHEN, CDR2 SYDVKM. The CDR3 consists of 18 residues. CDR3 sequence: CASSLGQVPSRANYGYTF. The CDR3 nucleotides are TGTGCCAGCAGTTTGGGACAGGTACCTAGTCGGGCTAACTATGGCTACACCTTC.

V is TRBV11-3 and J is TRBJ2-2, with a weak D call TRBD1 (6 bases). The CDR3 consists of 15 residues. Trimming shortened V by 5 bases and J by 5 bases, and 15 bases separated the two germline ends. CDR1 is SGHNT and CDR2 is YENEEA in the germline V gene. The CDR3 protein is CASSLTGLWTGELFF. In DNA, the CDR3 is TGTGCCAGCAGCCTCACAGGGTTGTGGACCGGGGAGCTGTTTTTT. The full variable domain, rest sourced from reference TRBV11-3 and TRBJ2-2, is EAGVVQSPRYKIIEKKQPVAFWCNPISGHNTLYWYLQNLGQGPELLIRYENEEAVDDSQLPKDRFSAERLKGVDSTLKIQPAELGDSAVYLCASSLTGLWTGELFFGEGSRLTVL.

The V gene is TRBV3-1 (or the pseudogene TRBV3-2), the J gene TRBJ2-3; unclear D gene. The CDR3 extends over 13 amino acids. Germline assignment: CDR1 LGHDT and CDR2 YNNKEL (reference sequence). V lost 5 bases and J lost 6, with 12 bases in between. The CDR3 bases are TGTGCCAGCAGCAGCCCGCTTGTGGATACGCAGTATTTT. The encoded protein is CASSSPLVDTQYF.

The chain joins TRBV5-1 to TRBJ2-7, with 11 bases matching TRBD2. Germline CDR1 reads SGHRS; CDR2 reads YFSETQ. J lost 0 bases, V lost 2 bases, and 10 bases had no gene match. This CDR3 comprises 18 residues. Here the CDR3 DNA reads TGCGCCAGCAGCTTTGTCGCTAGCGGGGGGTCCTACTCCTACGAGCAGTACTTC. This gives the protein CASSFVASGGSYSYEQYF.

This clone came up once. The chain couples TRBV18 to TRBJ1-2, with D possibly being TRBD1 (6 bases). With 2 bases removed from V and 3 bases from J, the gap between germline ends came to 16 bases. The CDR3 totals 16 residues. Germline CDR1 KGHSH, CDR2 LQKENI. The CDR3 sequence is CASSPSIGGGDYGYTF. Written as DNA, the CDR3 is TGTGCCAGCTCACCATCCATCGGGGGGGGCGACTATGGCTACACCTTC.

V gene TRBV2 combines with J gene TRBJ1-4; D uncertain. This CDR3 region has 16 residues. Germline CDR1 SNHLY, CDR2 FYNNEI. V gave up 3 bases and J gave up 0 bases, with 11 bases separating them. CDR3 loop: CASSEEAVATNEKLFF. In DNA form, the CDR3 reads TGTGCCAGCAGTGAGGAGGCAGTTGCAACTAATGAAAAACTGTTTTTT.

J is TRBJ2-3 and V is TRBV11-2; D is unresolved. The V gene lost 5 bases and the J gene lost 0 bases, with 18 bases spanning the gap. Germline V lookup: CDR1 SGHAT, CDR2 FQNNGV. The CDR3 consists of 17 residues. CDR3 in DNA: TGTGCCAGCAGCCCCCGTCGTCAACTCCGTAGCACAGATACGCAGTATTTT. Amino acid sequence: CASSPRRQLRSTDTQYF.

The rearrangement uses TRBV7-2 and TRBJ2-7; D might be TRBD1 (6 bases). Trimming pared 5 bases from V and 2 bases from J, leaving 16 bases between. CDR3 length: 15 amino acids. From germline, CDR1 is SGHTA and CDR2 FQGNSA. The CDR3 sequence: CASSPHRASPYEQYF. The CDR3 DNA reads as TGTGCCAGCAGCCCTCACAGGGCTTCCCCCTACGAGCAGTACTTC.

The CDR3 DNA reads as TGCGCCAGCAGTAAGAGTGTCGGGAGCTCCTACGAGCAGTACTTC. Protein product: CASSKSVGSSYEQYF. The chain combines TRBV10-1 with TRBJ2-7; D is perhaps TRBD2 (6 bases). CDR3 size: 15 residues. CDR1 and CDR2 (germline): WNHNN, SYGVQD (reference sequence). Trimming shortened V by 5 bases and J by 0 bases, and 14 bases separated the two germline ends.

The chain carries TRBV5-4 and TRBJ2-7, with TRBD2 matching 10 bases. CDR3 size: 18 residues. Germline V lookup: CDR1 SGHNT, CDR2 YYREEE (reference sequence). V was pared by 4 bases and J by 1 base, with 14 bases of the junction left unmatched. The CDR3 is CASSRPSGGGLGSYEQYF. DNA of the CDR3: TGTGCCAGCAGCCGTCCCAGCGGGGGGGGGTTAGGGTCCTACGAGCAGTACTTC.

The V gene is TRBV11-3, the J gene TRBJ1-6, with no clear D. Between the trimmed V and J ends, which lost 4 bases and 10 bases, there was a span of 11 bases. This CDR3 spans 13 amino acids. Germline V lookup: CDR1 SGHNT, CDR2 YENEEA. The CDR3 loop is CASSSYARSPLHF. Here the CDR3 DNA reads TGTGCCAGCAGCTCCTACGCTCGATCACCCCTCCACTTT.

J is TRBJ1-1 and V is TRBV6-5; 8 nucleotides line up with TRBD1. Germline V lookup: CDR1 MNHEY, CDR2 SVGAGI. Trimming at V came to 8 bases and at J to 4 bases, leaving 12 bases not matched to a gene. The CDR3 is made up of 15 amino acids. The CDR3 is CASEIAGGSITEAFF. Here the CDR3 DNA reads TGTGCCAGCGAGATCGCAGGGGGCTCGATCACTGAAGCTTTCTTT.

This clone was picked up one time. The rearrangement links TRBV7-9 to TRBJ1-2, with no clear D. There are 14 residues in the CDR3. The V gene's germline CDR1 is SEHNR and CDR2 FQNEAQ (reference sequence). V was pared by 4 bases and J by 2 bases, with 11 bases between. DNA for the CDR3: TGTGCCAGCAGCTCCCCGGGAAAAAACTATGGCTACACCTTC. Translating it yields CASSSPGKNYGYTF.

Details on this clone: The junction departs from germline at one end; a sequencing error may be responsible. The chain has TRBV11-2 and TRBJ1-2; D uncertain. Per the germline V gene, CDR1 is SGHAT and CDR2 is FQNNGV. The CDR3 is 14 amino acids. The CDR3 here is CASTLIVASYGYTF. In DNA, the CDR3 is TGTGCCAGCACCTTAATTGTGGCATCCTATGGCTACACCTTC.

The chain employs TRBV5-5 and TRBJ1-3, with D uncertain. Deletions cut 3 bases from V and 2 bases from J, with 9 bases between. The CDR3 covers 14 residues. Germline V gene sequence: CDR1 SGHKS, CDR2 YYEKEE (reference sequence). The CDR3 sequence: CASSYGVPGNTIYF. In nucleotides, the CDR3 is TGTGCCAGCAGCTACGGAGTTCCTGGAAACACCATATATTTT.